Following are 30 T cell receptor beta chains from one sample sequenced in a study of shared clonotypes between healthy human individuals (dated by TCRdb to 2018 to 2020). Library construction relied on the immunoSEQ multiplex PCR assay. As stored in TCRdb, this immuneACCESS dataset retains in-frame rearrangements with V and J assigned. A fraction of the clones does not appear; measured against another copy, unresolved V genes explain less than half of the discrepancy, and the remainder lacks a known reason. This sample is represented by about 1.4 million clones; approximately 96% of them were singletons. Roughly 1.2% of the sample lies in the top ten. The sequencing input was naive CD4+ T cells sorted from blood. The label giving this sample's cell subset or site can be read as: CD45RA+ positively selected. The receptors derive from a man younger than 40 in good health.

V usage is TRBV30 and J usage is TRBJ2-7, with D tentatively TRBD1 or TRBD2 (5 bases each). Germline lookup yields CDR1 GTSNPN and CDR2 SVGIG (reference sequence). Trimming pared 5 bases from V and 2 bases from J, leaving 10 bases between. This CDR3 contains 12 residues. CDR3: CAWGPGPYEQYF. Written as DNA, the CDR3 is TGTGCCTGGGGACCGGGACCCTACGAGCAGTACTTC.

The gene calls are TRBV5-1 and TRBJ2-4; 14 positions match TRBD2. V dropped 4 bases and J dropped 5; count of bases not matched to a gene: 14. Germline V gene data show CDR1 as SGHRS and CDR2 as YFSETQ. This CDR3 is built from 19 residues. CDR3 region: CASSPGLAGGGVGENIQYF. In nucleotides, the CDR3 is TGCGCCAGCAGCCCCGGACTAGCGGGAGGAGGCGTCGGGGAAAACATTCAGTACTTC.

In DNA, the CDR3 is TGTGCCAGCAGCCCACGCGGACGTTCCTACGAGCAGTACTTC. This translates into CASSPRGRSYEQYF. V gene TRBV5-4 combines with J gene TRBJ2-7; the D is unclear. V lost 4 bases to trimming and J lost 1 base, with 12 bases between them. In germline, CDR1 is SGHNT, CDR2 YYREEE (reference sequence). CDR3 length: 14 residues.

In regard to this clone: This same CDR3 is encoded by further DNA sequences in the sample. V is TRBV28 and J is TRBJ2-7; 8 positions match TRBD2. Germline CDR1 reads MDHEN; CDR2 reads SYDVKM. Germline trimming cut 5 bases from V and 4 bases from J; bases unmatched to any gene: 4. This CDR3 spans 13 amino acids. The CDR3 spells CASSPSGRYEQYF. In nucleotides, the CDR3 is TGTGCCAGCAGTCCGAGCGGGAGATACGAGCAGTACTTC. The whole variable domain, remainder taken from reference TRBV28 and TRBJ2-7, is DVKVTQSSRYLVKRTGEKVFLECVQDMDHENMFWYRQDPGLGLRLIYFSYDVKMKEKGDIPEGYSVSREKKERFSLILESASTNQTSMYLCASSPSGRYEQYFGPGTRLTVT.

This clone was detected only once. This chain uses TRBV15 with TRBJ2-5, with D maybe TRBD1 (6 bases). Looked up from germline, CDR1 is LNHNV and CDR2 is YYDKDF (reference sequence). The V gene lost 3 bases and the J gene lost 4 bases, with 9 bases spanning the gap. The CDR3 totals 13 residues. The CDR3 region has the DNA TGTGCCACCAGCAGTGGACAGACAGAGACCCAGTACTTC. Translating it yields CATSSGQTETQYF.

J is TRBJ1-2 and V is TRBV6-1; D remains unclear. This CDR3 has 16 amino acids. Germline loops: CDR1 MNHNS, CDR2 SASEGT. V was cut by 2 bases and J by 1 base, with 14 bases left in between. CDR3 DNA sequence: TGTGCCAGCAGTGAAATGAGTTCCGGTGGTAACTATGGCTACACCTTC. This sequence encodes CASSEMSSGGNYGYTF.

The rearrangement uses TRBV2 and TRBJ2-1; TRBD2 matches 11 bases. The CDR3 contains 14 residues. Per the germline V gene, CDR1 is SNHLY and CDR2 is FYNNEI. The V gene end was trimmed by 8 bases and the J gene end by 4 bases; junction bases not matched to a gene: 4. The CDR3 DNA reads as TGTGCCAGCTCTCGGACTAGCGGGTACAATGAGCAGTTCTTC. Protein product: CASSRTSGYNEQFF.

The chain carries TRBV15 and TRBJ2-1; a possible D gene is TRBD1 (5 bases). The CDR3 is 13 amino acids. Germline V gene sequence: CDR1 LNHNV, CDR2 YYDKDF (reference sequence). Trimming pared 0 bases from V and 9 bases from J, leaving 9 bases between. The CDR3 sequence is CATSRDLQGEQFF. The DNA for the CDR3 is TGTGCCACCAGCAGAGATCTCCAGGGTGAGCAGTTCTTC. Combining the CDR3 with reference TRBV15 and TRBJ2-1 gives the whole variable domain DAMVIQNPRYQVTQFGKPVTLSCSQTLNHNVMYWYQQKSSQAPKLLFHYYDKDFNNEADTPDNFQSRRPNTSFCFLDIRSPGLGDTAMYLCATSRDLQGEQFFGPGTRLTVL.

The V gene is TRBV7-8, the J gene TRBJ2-1; 10 positions match TRBD2. The J segment lost 7 bases and the V segment lost 1 base, leaving 13 bases of the junction unmatched. Germline assignment: CDR1 SGHVS and CDR2 FQNEAQ. The CDR3 loop spans 18 amino acids. The CDR3 sequence is CASSLVPGASGSQNEQFF. CDR3 in DNA: TGTGCCAGCAGCTTAGTCCCGGGGGCTAGCGGGAGTCAGAATGAGCAGTTCTTC.

The rearrangement joins TRBV10-2 to TRBJ1-5; 8 bases match TRBD1. The J segment lost 9 bases and the V segment lost 6 bases, leaving 10 bases of the junction unmatched. Germline lookup yields CDR1 WSHSY and CDR2 SAAADI. The CDR3 has 14 amino acids. The CDR3: CASRGRGQVLPQHF. The CDR3 DNA follows: TGCGCCAGCAGGGGCAGGGGGCAAGTTCTGCCCCAGCATTTT.

V usage is TRBV18 and J usage is TRBJ2-1; D is unclear. V gave up 2 bases and J gave up 3 bases, with 5 bases separating them. The CDR3 consists of 13 residues. Germline V lookup: CDR1 KGHSH, CDR2 LQKENI. CDR3 sequence (DNA): TGTGCCAGCTCACCAAGAAGCTACAATGAGCAGTTCTTC. The encoded protein is CASSPRSYNEQFF.

This rearrangement joins TRBV7-2 to TRBJ2-7, with D perhaps matching TRBD2 (7 bases). The CDR3 sequence is 15 residues long. Germline V gene data show CDR1 as SGHTA and CDR2 as FQGNSA. Trimming took 1 base from V and 4 from J, leaving 14 bases between them. The CDR3 bases are TGTGCCAGCAGCTTAGGGGGGGGCCAACCGTACGAGCAGTACTTC. It yields the protein CASSLGGGQPYEQYF.

The gene calls are TRBV4-1 and TRBJ2-3; TRBD2 matches 14 bases. CDR3 size: 20 residues. Per the germline V gene, CDR1 is MGHRA and CDR2 is YSYEKL. Trimming removed 4 bases from V and 2 bases from J; junction bases left unmatched: 14. The CDR3 bases are TGCGCCAGCAGCCTCTACGGACTAGCGGGAGGCCGGGTCGCCACAGATACGCAGTATTTT. It encodes CASSLYGLAGGRVATDTQYF.

Notes on this clone: Other nucleotide sequences from this sample produce the same CDR3. This chain joins TRBV18 and TRBJ2-7; 7 bases are shared with TRBD1. CDR1 is KGHSH and CDR2 is LQKENI in the germline V gene. The CDR3 length is 14 residues. V dropped 3 bases and J dropped 2; count of bases not matched to a gene: 4. CDR3 sequence (DNA): TGTGCCAGCTCACCCCGGGACAGTCCCTACGAGCAGTACTTC. Protein sequence: CASSPRDSPYEQYF.

This chain connects TRBV28 to TRBJ2-7; D not resolved. The CDR3 consists of 12 residues. CDR1 MDHEN and CDR2 SYDVKM come from the germline V gene. V dropped 7 bases and J dropped 2 bases, with 9 bases sitting between them. The CDR3 reads CASKHSTYEQYF. The CDR3 region has the DNA TGTGCCAGCAAGCACAGCACCTACGAGCAGTACTTC. Filled out from reference TRBV28 and TRBJ2-7, the complete variable domain reads DVKVTQSSRYLVKRTGEKVFLECVQDMDHENMFWYRQDPGLGLRLIYFSYDVKMKEKGDIPEGYSVSREKKERFSLILESASTNQTSMYLCASKHSTYEQYFGPGTRLTVT.

The J gene is TRBJ1-5, the V gene TRBV7-2, with D tentatively TRBD1 (5 bases). The CDR3 totals 14 residues. V was trimmed by 3 bases and J by 5 bases, leaving 11 bases between them. Germline assignment: CDR1 SGHTA and CDR2 FQGNSA. Here the CDR3 reads CASSLFQGYQPQHF. The CDR3 region has the DNA TGTGCCAGCAGCTTGTTCCAGGGCTATCAGCCCCAGCATTTT.

The rearrangement links TRBV19 to TRBJ2-1; D call uncertain. Trimming shortened V by 1 base and J by 6 bases, and 7 bases separated the two germline ends. This CDR3 has 13 amino acids. Germline CDR1 reads LNHDA; CDR2 reads SQIVND (reference sequence). CDR3 region: CASSIVKVNEQFF. CDR3 sequence (DNA): TGTGCCAGTAGTATAGTTAAGGTCAATGAGCAGTTCTTC.

The chain joins TRBV5-1 to TRBJ2-1; 10 bases align to TRBD2. The CDR3 is 15 amino acids. V trimming: 4 bases; J trimming: 3 bases; junction bases outside the gene matches: 4. Germline V gene data show CDR1 as SGHRS and CDR2 as YFSETQ. CDR3 sequence (DNA): TGCGCCAGCAGCCTAGCGGGAGCTTTCTACAATGAGCAGTTCTTC. Translating it yields CASSLAGAFYNEQFF.

This chain connects TRBV19 to TRBJ2-3; 10 positions agree with TRBD2. The CDR3 length is 16 residues. V shed 2 bases and J 3 bases; nucleotides not matched to a gene: 5. Germline V gives CDR1 LNHDA, CDR2 SQIVND (reference sequence). This CDR3 is CASSISLAGLTDTQYF. The DNA for the CDR3 is TGTGCCAGTAGTATATCACTAGCGGGATTGACAGATACGCAGTATTTT. Supplemented by reference TRBV19 and TRBJ2-3, the full variable domain reads DGGITQSPKYLFRKEGQNVTLSCEQNLNHDAMYWYRQDPGQGLRLIYYSQIVNDFQKGDIAEGYSVSREKKESFPLTVTSAQKNPTAFYLCASSISLAGLTDTQYFGPGTRLTVL.

The V and J genes are TRBV6-5 and TRBJ2-1; the D is unclear. The germline CDR1 and CDR2 sequences are MNHEY and SVGAGI. The V and J ends lost 4 bases and 6 bases respectively, with 10 bases between them. The CDR3 runs 13 residues. The CDR3 nucleotides read TGTGCCAGCAGTTTATCCGGTTTCAATGAGCAGTTCTTC. Residues: CASSLSGFNEQFF.

V usage is TRBV6-5 and J usage is TRBJ2-1; 9 nucleotides align to TRBD1. V dropped 2 bases and J dropped 4; count of bases not matched to a gene: 6. Germline CDR1 MNHEY, CDR2 SVGAGI. The CDR3 totals 16 residues. The CDR3 region is CASSYPTGGAYNEQFF. The CDR3 bases are TGTGCCAGCAGTTACCCAACAGGGGGCGCTTACAATGAGCAGTTCTTC.

The chain employs TRBV15 and TRBJ2-7; TRBD1 aligns across 7 bases. The V gene end was trimmed by 3 bases and the J gene end by 4 bases; junction bases not matched to a gene: 3. The CDR3 runs 13 residues. Germline CDR1 reads LNHNV; CDR2 reads YYDKDF (reference sequence). CDR3 DNA sequence: TGTGCCACCAGCAGCGGGGACAGTTACGAGCAGTACTTC. It translates to CATSSGDSYEQYF.

This chain connects TRBV2 to TRBJ2-1; no reliable D call. Germline values: CDR1 SNHLY, CDR2 FYNNEI. The CDR3 has 14 residues. V was cut by 7 bases and J by 6 bases, with 16 bases left in between. The CDR3 DNA reads as TGTGCCAGCAACACCGGGCCCTTGGTCAATGAGCAGTTCTTC. Encoded protein: CASNTGPLVNEQFF.

With respect to this clone: In the same sample, other DNA sequences code for this CDR3. The chain carries TRBV14 and TRBJ2-7; D is unclear. From germline, CDR1 is SGHDN and CDR2 FVKESK. Deletions cut 1 base from V and 3 bases from J, with 4 bases between. The length of the CDR3 is 12 residues. The CDR3 DNA is TGTGCCAGCAGCCAAGGGGGCTACGAGCAGTACTTC. Protein sequence: CASSQGGYEQYF.

The chain uses TRBV11-2 and TRBJ2-7, with TRBD2 identical over 7 bases. The CDR3 extends over 12 amino acids. Losses at the gene ends were 5 bases for V and 9 bases for J; bases not matched to a gene: 7. Germline CDR1 reads SGHAT; CDR2 reads FQNNGV. In DNA form, the CDR3 reads TGTGCCAGCAGCCCGCAGCGGGGCTTGCAGTACTTC. It translates to CASSPQRGLQYF.

The chain joins TRBV5-1 to TRBJ2-1, with TRBD2 identical over 12 bases. CDR1 is SGHRS and CDR2 is YFSETQ in the germline V gene. Trimming took 0 bases from V and 9 from J; bases not matched to a gene: 10. The CDR3 spans 17 residues. The CDR3 here is CASSLGLAGVGAAEQFF. CDR3 DNA sequence: TGCGCCAGCAGCTTGGGACTAGCGGGAGTAGGGGCTGCTGAGCAGTTCTTC.

The CDR3 is CASTRPGRGSSYNEQFF. The CDR3 bases are TGTGCCAGCACCAGACCAGGGCGCGGGAGCTCCTACAATGAGCAGTTCTTC. The rearrangement uses TRBV27 and TRBJ2-1; 7 bases line up with TRBD2. Germline V gene data show CDR1 as MNHEY and CDR2 as SMNVEV (reference sequence). The CDR3 sequence is 17 residues long. The V gene end was trimmed by 7 bases and the J gene end by 0 bases; junction bases not matched to a gene: 12.

This chain connects TRBV14 to TRBJ2-3; D gene ambiguous. V was cut by 3 bases and J by 0 bases, with 4 bases left in between. The CDR3 extends over 13 amino acids. Germline-derived CDR1 and CDR2 are SGHDN and FVKESK. CDR3 in DNA: TGTGCCAGCAGCCATATTAGCACAGATACGCAGTATTTT. Translation: CASSHISTDTQYF.

This rearrangement joins TRBV18 to TRBJ1-1, with D uncertain. Trimming took off 6 bases at V and 1 base at J, with 6 bases between the two ends. The CDR3 is made up of 12 amino acids. CDR1 KGHSH and CDR2 LQKENI come from the germline V gene. This CDR3 is CASSWGNTEAFF. CDR3 DNA sequence: TGTGCCAGCTCTTGGGGGAACACTGAAGCTTTCTTT.

This clone came up once. This chain links TRBV6-1 with TRBJ2-7; TRBD1 agrees at 7 bases. There are 14 residues in the CDR3. Germline CDR1 and CDR2: MNHNS and SASEGT. V lost 3 bases, J lost 3 bases, and 5 bases stayed unmatched. CDR3 loop: CASSEPGQLYEQYF. In DNA, the CDR3 is TGTGCCAGCAGTGAGCCGGGACAGCTCTACGAGCAGTACTTC.